The 2 T cell receptor beta chains in this list originate from one sample, sequenced in a study of regulatory T cells in long-lasting Graves disease. Time point noted: newly diagnosed GD, antithyroid drugs for less than 3 months. With RNA extracted from PBMCs as input, the TCR library was made. Assembly of TCR beta libraries relied on iRepertoire HTBI primers together with Arm-PCR of CDR3 regions. TCRdb re-called the multiplex PCR reads with MiXCR, one entry per CDR3 protein. The sample lists fewer than 550,000 distinct CDR3 sequences, about 15% seen once, with approximately 25% in the top ten. These sequences were also reported in another study, on T cells in Graves' hyperthyroidism and ophthalmopathy.

The sequencing used peripheral blood mononuclear cells (PBMCs), collected at new diagnosis, from a patient treated with antithyroid drugs. The receptors come from a middle-aged woman with Graves disease.

The sample holds many counts of this clonotype. This chain links TRBV18 with TRBJ2-1; 7 bases line up with TRBD1. This CDR3 is 15 amino acids long. Trimming at V came to 6 bases and at J to 3 bases, leaving 8 bases not matched to a gene. Germline V lookup: CDR1 KGHSH, CDR2 LQKENI. Written as DNA, the CDR3 is TGTGCCAGCTCCCTGAATGGGGACAGCTACAATGAGCAGTTCTTC. Amino acids: CASSLNGDSYNEQFF.

This clonotype was observed many times. The V gene is TRBV24-1, the J gene TRBJ2-1, with a weak D call TRBD1 (6 bases). Trimming took 3 bases from V and 8 from J, leaving 19 bases between them. Germline V lookup: CDR1 KGHDR, CDR2 SFDVKD. This CDR3 contains 16 residues. CDR3 bases: TGTGCCACCAGTGATGCTCGAGGGGGAGAGGATTATGAGCAGTTCTTC. Amino acid sequence: CATSDARGGEDYEQFF.